The 5 T cell receptor beta chains below all came from one sample that was sequenced in a study of chemoradiotherapy in HPV16-positive cancers. Repertoires were generated with immunoSEQ multiplex PCR, while TCRdb's copy carries only in-frame clones and drops some. This table has more than 9,500 clones, around 90% appearing once. This sample was taken from a patient who underwent chemoradiotherapy. Receptors were obtained from a human donor with HPV-associated anogenital cancer.

The chain carries TRBV25-1 and TRBJ2-1; D could derive from TRBD1 or TRBD2 (5 bases each). Trimming stripped 4 bases from V and 4 bases from J, with 17 bases between. The CDR3 runs to 16 residues. CDR1 MGHDK and CDR2 SYGVNS come from the germline V gene. DNA of the CDR3: TGTGCCAGCAGTGGCTCGTTGAGGGGCGTATACAATGAGCAGTTCTTC. Amino acids: CASSGSLRGVYNEQFF.

There are a few counts of this clone. The V gene is TRBV19, the J gene TRBJ2-1; weak D call: TRBD1 (6 bases). In germline, CDR1 is LNHDA, CDR2 SQIVND (reference sequence). V was trimmed by 3 bases and J by 9 bases, leaving 12 bases between them. This CDR3 has 13 residues. The CDR3 region is CASSINRVGEQFF. As DNA, the CDR3 is TGTGCCAGTAGTATCAACAGGGTAGGTGAGCAGTTCTTC.

This clone was detected a few times. The rearrangement joins TRBV30 to TRBJ1-5; the D is unclear. V lost 2 bases and J lost 5, with 10 bases in between. The CDR3 is 13 residues long. CDR1 GTSNPN and CDR2 SVGIG come from the germline V gene (reference sequence). CDR3 nucleotide sequence: TGTGCCTGGAGTCCCGGCACTGATCAGCCCCAGCATTTT. Translation gives CAWSPGTDQPQHF.

The chain couples TRBV15 to TRBJ2-3; D call uncertain. The V and J ends lost 3 bases and 2 bases respectively, with 12 bases between them. Germline CDR1 and CDR2: LNHNV and YYDKDF (reference sequence). The CDR3 runs 15 residues. The DNA of the CDR3 is TGTGCCACCAGCAGCGTTAGAGAATTCACAGATACGCAGTATTTT. Protein sequence: CATSSVREFTDTQYF.

V is TRBV5-6 and J is TRBJ2-1, with a tentative D call TRBD2 (7 bases). The CDR3 has 17 amino acids. V was clipped by 1 base and J by 4 bases, with 18 bases between them. Germline lookup yields CDR1 SGHDT and CDR2 YYEEEE. As DNA, the CDR3 is TGTGCCAGCAGCTTGAGCCGGGGGCTAGCGGCTTACAATGAGCAGTTCTTC. Amino acids: CASSLSRGLAAYNEQFF. The variable domain in full, with the rest retrieved from reference TRBV5-6 and TRBJ2-1, is DAGVTQSPTHLIKTRGQQVTLRCSPKSGHDTVSWYQQALGQGPQFIFQYYEEEERQRGNFPDRFSGHQFPNYSSELNVNALLLGDSALYLCASSLSRGLAAYNEQFFGPGTRLTVL.